These 2 T cell receptor beta chains were all obtained from the same sample, sequenced in a study of cytomegalovirus exposure and HLA in healthy donors. Using immunoSEQ multiplex PCR, the repertoire was profiled, and TCRdb retains in-frame clones only, with some absent. The sample holds 150,000 to 200,000 clones; over 65% are singletons and the top ten take roughly 7.5%. Sequencing was carried out using PBMCs. These receptors were collected from a man between 18 and 35 years old in good health and CMV-seropositive.

The chain is built from TRBV4-1 and TRBJ2-2; 7 nucleotides align to TRBD2. Unmatched junction bases numbered 19, after V lost 4 bases and J lost 5 bases. The CDR3 is 19 amino acids. Germline CDR1 MGHRA, CDR2 YSYEKL. The CDR3 protein is CASSRGPRAGEHRTGELFF. In DNA, the CDR3 is TGCGCCAGCAGCCGGGGCCCAAGGGCGGGAGAGCATCGAACCGGGGAGCTGTTTTTT.

DNA for the CDR3: TGCGCCAGCAGCCAGGGACAGGGCGGCGAGCAGTACTTC. Amino acid sequence: CASSQGQGGEQYF. The rearrangement joins TRBV4-3 to TRBJ2-7; 9 bases map to TRBD1. The ends lost 3 bases at V and 6 bases at J; junction bases unmatched: 3. The CDR3 covers 13 residues. Germline V gives CDR1 LGHNA, CDR2 YSLEER.